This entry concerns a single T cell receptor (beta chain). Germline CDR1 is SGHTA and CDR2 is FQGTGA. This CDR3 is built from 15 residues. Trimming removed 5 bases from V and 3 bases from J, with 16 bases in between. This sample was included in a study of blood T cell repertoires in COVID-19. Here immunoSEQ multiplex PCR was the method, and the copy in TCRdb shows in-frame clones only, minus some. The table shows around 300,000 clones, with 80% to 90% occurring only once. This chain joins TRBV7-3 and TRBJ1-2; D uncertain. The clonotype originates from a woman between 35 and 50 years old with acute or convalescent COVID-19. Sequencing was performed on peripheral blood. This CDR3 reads CASSPSGGLDYGYTF. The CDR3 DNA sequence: TGTGCCAGCAGCCCGTCAGGAGGGTTGGACTATGGCTACACCTTC. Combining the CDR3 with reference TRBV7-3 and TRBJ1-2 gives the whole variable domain GAGVSQTPSNKVTEKGKYVELRCDPISGHTALYWYRQSLGQGPEFLIYFQGTGAADDSGLPNDRFFAVRPEGSVSTLKIQRTERGDSAVYLCASSPSGGLDYGYTFGSGTRLTVV.